This TCR beta chain was sequenced in a study of T cell responses to AZD1222 COVID-19 vaccine. Germline V gene data show CDR1 as LGHDT and CDR2 as YNNKEL (reference sequence). The CDR3 is 13 residues long. V lost 2 bases and J 3 bases, leaving 5 bases between the germline ends. Notes on the study in general: Clonal diversity may have been underestimated in mostly white British donors. Reports say nearly half of spike-specific TCRs go after unmutated variant regions.

Regarding this clone: Its antigen is as yet unknown.

The protocol was immunoSEQ multiplex PCR, while the TCRdb copy is restricted to in-frame clones and leaves out a portion. The sample has 55,000 to 75,000 clones, approximately 91% seen once. This receptor was identified in an adult in good health. The rearrangement uses TRBV3-1 (or the pseudogene TRBV3-2) and TRBJ1-5; D uncertain. This specimen was peripheral blood, taken on day 0 of AZD1222 vaccination. The CDR3 sequence: CASSQLDNQPQHF. In DNA form, the CDR3 reads TGTGCCAGCAGCCAATTGGACAATCAGCCCCAGCATTTT.